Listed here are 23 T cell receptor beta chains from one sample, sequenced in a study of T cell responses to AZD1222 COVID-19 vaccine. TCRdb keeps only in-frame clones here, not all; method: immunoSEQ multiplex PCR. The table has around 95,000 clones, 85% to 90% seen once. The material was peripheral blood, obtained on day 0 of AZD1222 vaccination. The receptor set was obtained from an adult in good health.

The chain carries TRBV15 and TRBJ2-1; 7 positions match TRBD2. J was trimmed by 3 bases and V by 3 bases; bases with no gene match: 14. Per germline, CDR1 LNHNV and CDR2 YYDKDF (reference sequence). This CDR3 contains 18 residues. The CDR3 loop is CATSRGRRASGNYNEQFF. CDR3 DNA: TGTGCCACCAGCAGGGGGCGGAGGGCCAGCGGGAACTACAATGAGCAGTTCTTC.

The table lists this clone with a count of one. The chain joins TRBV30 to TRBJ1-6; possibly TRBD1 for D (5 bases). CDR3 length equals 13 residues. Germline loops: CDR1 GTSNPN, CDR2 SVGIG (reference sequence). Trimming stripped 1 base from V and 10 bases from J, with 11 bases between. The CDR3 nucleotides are TGTGCCTGGAGTGGGACAACAAGATCACCCCTCCACTTT. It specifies CAWSGTTRSPLHF.

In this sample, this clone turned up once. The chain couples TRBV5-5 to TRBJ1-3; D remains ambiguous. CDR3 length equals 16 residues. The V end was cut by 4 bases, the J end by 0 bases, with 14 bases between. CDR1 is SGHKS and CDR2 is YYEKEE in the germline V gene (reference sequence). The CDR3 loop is CASSRKTGDSGNTIYF. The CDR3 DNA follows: TGTGCCAGCAGCAGGAAGACGGGTGACTCTGGAAACACCATATATTTT.

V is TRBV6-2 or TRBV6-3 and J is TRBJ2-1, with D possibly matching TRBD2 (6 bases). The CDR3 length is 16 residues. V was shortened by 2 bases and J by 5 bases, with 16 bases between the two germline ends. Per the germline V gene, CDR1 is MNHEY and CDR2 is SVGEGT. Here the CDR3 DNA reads TGTGCCAGCAGTTACCGTTCGGGAGTGGGCCACAATGAGCAGTTCTTC. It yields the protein CASSYRSGVGHNEQFF.

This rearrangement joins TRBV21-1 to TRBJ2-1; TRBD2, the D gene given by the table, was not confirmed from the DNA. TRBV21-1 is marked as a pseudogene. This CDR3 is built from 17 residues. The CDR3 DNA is TGTGCCAGCAGCGTAACCGGGACCAGCGGGAGGAACAATGAGCAGTTCTTC. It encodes CASSVTGTSGRNNEQFF.

The CDR3, as DNA: TGTGCCAGCAGCTTAGCGGGGTCTGCTGAAGCTTTCTTT. Its protein is CASSLAGSAEAFF. The J gene is TRBJ1-1, the V gene TRBV11-3; unclear D gene. Germline V lookup: CDR1 SGHNT, CDR2 YENEEA. With 1 base removed from V and 6 bases from J, the gap between germline ends came to 9 bases. This CDR3 has 13 residues.

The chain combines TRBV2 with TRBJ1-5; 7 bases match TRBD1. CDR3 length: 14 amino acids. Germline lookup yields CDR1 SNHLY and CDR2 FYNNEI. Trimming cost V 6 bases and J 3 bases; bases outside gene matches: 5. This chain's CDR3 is CASRGDRDNQPQHF. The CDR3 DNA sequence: TGTGCCAGCAGAGGAGACAGGGACAATCAGCCCCAGCATTTT.

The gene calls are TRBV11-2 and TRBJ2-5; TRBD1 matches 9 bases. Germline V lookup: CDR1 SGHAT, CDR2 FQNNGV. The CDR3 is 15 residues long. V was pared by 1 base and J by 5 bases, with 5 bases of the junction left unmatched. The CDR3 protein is CASSLVTGGRETQYF. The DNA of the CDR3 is TGTGCCAGCAGCTTAGTTACAGGGGGCAGGGAGACCCAGTACTTC.

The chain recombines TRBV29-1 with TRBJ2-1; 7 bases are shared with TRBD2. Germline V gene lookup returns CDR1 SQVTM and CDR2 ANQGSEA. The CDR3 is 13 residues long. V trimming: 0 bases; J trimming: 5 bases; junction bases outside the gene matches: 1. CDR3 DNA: TGCAGCGTTGAAGAGGGGGGGGACAATGAGCAGTTCTTC. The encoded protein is CSVEEGGDNEQFF.

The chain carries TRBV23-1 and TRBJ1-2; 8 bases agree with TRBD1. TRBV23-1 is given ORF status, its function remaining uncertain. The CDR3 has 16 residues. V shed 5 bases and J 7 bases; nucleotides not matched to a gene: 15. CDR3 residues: CASSVSQGAVLCGYTF. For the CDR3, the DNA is TGCGCCAGCAGTGTATCGCAGGGGGCGGTTCTCTGTGGCTACACCTTC.

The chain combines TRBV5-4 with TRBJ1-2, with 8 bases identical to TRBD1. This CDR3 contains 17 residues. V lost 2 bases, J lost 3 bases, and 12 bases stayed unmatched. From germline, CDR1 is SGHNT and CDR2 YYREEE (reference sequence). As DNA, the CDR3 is TGTGCCAGCAGCTTTAGCTGGGACAGGAGGTCTGACTATGGCTACACCTTC. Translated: CASSFSWDRRSDYGYTF. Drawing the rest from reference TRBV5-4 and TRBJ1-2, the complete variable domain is ETGVTQSPTHLIKTRGQQVTLRCSSQSGHNTVSWYQQALGQGPQFIFQYYREEENGRGNFPPRFSGLQFPNYSSELNVNALELDDSALYLCASSFSWDRRSDYGYTFGSGTRLTVV.

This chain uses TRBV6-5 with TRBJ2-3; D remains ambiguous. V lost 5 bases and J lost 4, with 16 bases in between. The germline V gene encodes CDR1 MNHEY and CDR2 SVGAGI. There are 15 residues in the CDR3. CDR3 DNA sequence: TGTGCCAGCAGTCTCCGTGGCGGTGGGTCAGATACGCAGTATTTT. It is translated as CASSLRGGGSDTQYF.

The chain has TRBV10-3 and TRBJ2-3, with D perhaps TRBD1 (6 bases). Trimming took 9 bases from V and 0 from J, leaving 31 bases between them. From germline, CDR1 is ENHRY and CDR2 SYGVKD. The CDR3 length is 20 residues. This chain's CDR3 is CAISEQGPAFLSFSTDTQYF. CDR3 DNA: TGTGCCATAAGCGAACAGGGCCCGGCCTTTCTTTCCTTCAGCACAGATACGCAGTATTTT.

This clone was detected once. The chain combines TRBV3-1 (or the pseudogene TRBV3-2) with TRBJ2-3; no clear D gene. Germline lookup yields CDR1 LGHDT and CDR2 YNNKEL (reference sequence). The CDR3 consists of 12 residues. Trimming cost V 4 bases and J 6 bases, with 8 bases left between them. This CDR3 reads CASSPSGDTQYF. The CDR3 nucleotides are TGTGCCAGCAGCCCTAGTGGCGATACGCAGTATTTT.

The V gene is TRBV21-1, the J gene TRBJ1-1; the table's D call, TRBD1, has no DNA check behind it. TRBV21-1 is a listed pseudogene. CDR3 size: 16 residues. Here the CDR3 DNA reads TGTGCCAGCAGCAATGGGGCCAGAGGAATGAACACTGAAGCTTTCTTT. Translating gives CASSNGARGMNTEAFF.

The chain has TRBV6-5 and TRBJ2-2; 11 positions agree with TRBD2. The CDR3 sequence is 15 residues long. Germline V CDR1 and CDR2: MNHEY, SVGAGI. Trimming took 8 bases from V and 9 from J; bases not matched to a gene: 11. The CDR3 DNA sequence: TGTGCCAGCGCACCGGGACTAGCGGTTGTTCGGGAGCTGTTTTTT. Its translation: CASAPGLAVVRELFF.

CDR3 sequence: CASSNRGNYGYTF. DNA of the CDR3: TGTGCCAGCAGCAACAGGGGTAACTATGGCTACACCTTC. The V gene is TRBV27, the J gene TRBJ1-2; TRBD1 agrees at 7 bases. The CDR3 has 13 residues. J gave up 1 base and V 6 bases, and 2 bases lay outside the gene matches. Germline CDR1 is MNHEY and CDR2 is SMNVEV (reference sequence).

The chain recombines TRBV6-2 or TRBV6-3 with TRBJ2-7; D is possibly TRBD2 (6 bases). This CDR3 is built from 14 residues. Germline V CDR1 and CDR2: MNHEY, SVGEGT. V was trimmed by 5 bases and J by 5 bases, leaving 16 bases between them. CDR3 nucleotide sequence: TGTGCCAGCAGTAACGGAGGGCCTAGTAACGAGCAGTACTTC. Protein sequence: CASSNGGPSNEQYF.

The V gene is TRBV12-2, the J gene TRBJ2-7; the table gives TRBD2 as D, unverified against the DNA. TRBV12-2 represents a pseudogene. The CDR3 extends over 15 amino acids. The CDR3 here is CASRLRRSTGYEQYF. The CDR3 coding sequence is TGTGCAAGTCGCTTACGGAGATCTACGGGCTACGAGCAGTACTTC.

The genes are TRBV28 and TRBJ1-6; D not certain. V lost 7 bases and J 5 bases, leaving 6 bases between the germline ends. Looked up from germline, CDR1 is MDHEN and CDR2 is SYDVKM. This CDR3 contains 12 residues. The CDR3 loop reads CASTQNNSPLHF. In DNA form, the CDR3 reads TGTGCCAGCACCCAGAATAATTCACCCCTCCACTTT.

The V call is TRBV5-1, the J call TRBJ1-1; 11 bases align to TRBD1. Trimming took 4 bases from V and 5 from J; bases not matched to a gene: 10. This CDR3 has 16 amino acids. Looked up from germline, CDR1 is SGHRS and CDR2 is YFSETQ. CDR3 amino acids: CASSIGQGAIGTEAFF. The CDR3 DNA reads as TGCGCCAGCAGCATAGGACAGGGGGCGATTGGTACTGAAGCTTTCTTT.

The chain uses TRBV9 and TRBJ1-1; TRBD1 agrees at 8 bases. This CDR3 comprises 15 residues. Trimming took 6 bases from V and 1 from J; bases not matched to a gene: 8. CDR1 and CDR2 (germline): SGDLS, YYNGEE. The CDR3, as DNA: TGTGCCAGCACGCTAACAGGGGGGCAGAACACTGAAGCTTTCTTT. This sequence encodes CASTLTGGQNTEAFF.

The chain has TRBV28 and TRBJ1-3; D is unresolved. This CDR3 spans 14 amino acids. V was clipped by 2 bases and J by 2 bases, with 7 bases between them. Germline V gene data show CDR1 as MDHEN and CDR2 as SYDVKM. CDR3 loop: CASSLGSPGNTIYF. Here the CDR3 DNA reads TGTGCCAGCAGTTTAGGGTCTCCTGGAAACACCATATATTTT.